A single sample is the source of the 7 T cell receptor beta chains below, sequenced in a study of blood T cell repertoires in COVID-19. The data were produced by immunoSEQ multiplex PCR, yet TCRdb's version contains in-frame clones alone and is incomplete. The sample lists around 93,000 clones, around 90% occurring once. Sequenced material: peripheral blood. The source of these receptors is an elderly man with acute or convalescent COVID-19.

As to this clone: This specimen includes other DNA sequences encoding the same CDR3. The V gene is TRBV3-1 (or the pseudogene TRBV3-2), the J gene TRBJ1-1; the D gene is possibly TRBD1 (5 bases). Per the germline V gene, CDR1 is LGHDT and CDR2 is YNNKEL (reference sequence). V lost 1 base and J lost 0, with 6 bases in between. The CDR3 has 14 amino acids. CDR3 amino acids: CASSQGQMNTEAFF. As DNA, the CDR3 is TGTGCCAGCAGCCAAGGACAGATGAACACTGAAGCTTTCTTT.

The rearrangement joins TRBV7-2 to TRBJ2-1; 10 bases agree with TRBD2. V dropped 8 bases and J dropped 8; count of bases not matched to a gene: 9. This CDR3 spans 14 amino acids. Germline V gene data show CDR1 as SGHTA and CDR2 as FQGNSA. For the CDR3, the DNA is TGTGCCAGCCGGCTTAGCGGGGGGTGGGATGAGCAGTTCTTC. Its protein is CASRLSGGWDEQFF.

This sequence joins TRBV9 and TRBJ2-1; TRBD2 aligns across 14 bases. The V gene end was trimmed by 1 base and the J gene end by 6 bases; junction bases not matched to a gene: 6. In germline, CDR1 is SGDLS, CDR2 YYNGEE. The CDR3 spans 17 residues. The CDR3 DNA is TGTGCCAGCAGCGTATTCCCTGGACTAGCGGGGGGCAATGAGCAGTTCTTC. Amino acids: CASSVFPGLAGGNEQFF.

The chain is built from TRBV5-1 and TRBJ2-3; 9 bases match TRBD2. This CDR3 spans 15 amino acids. J was trimmed by 2 bases and V by 3 bases; bases with no gene match: 4. Germline V CDR1 and CDR2: SGHRS, YFSETQ. CDR3 DNA sequence: TGCGCCAGCAGCTCCCCTAGCGGGAACACAGATACGCAGTATTTT. It specifies CASSSPSGNTDTQYF.

This chain connects TRBV5-1 to TRBJ2-2, with TRBD2 matching over 7 bases. Trimming removed 1 base from V and 4 bases from J; junction bases left unmatched: 10. The CDR3 loop spans 17 amino acids. CDR1 is SGHRS, CDR2 YFSETQ, per germline. Written as DNA, the CDR3 is TGCGCCAGCAGCTTGCAAGGGACTACGTCGGGCACCGGGGAGCTGTTTTTT. It specifies CASSLQGTTSGTGELFF.

The chain uses TRBV5-1 and TRBJ1-6; 8 bases are a match to TRBD1. Germline V lookup: CDR1 SGHRS, CDR2 YFSETQ. The CDR3 contains 14 residues. V trimming: 5 bases; J trimming: 5 bases; junction bases outside the gene matches: 3. The CDR3 protein is CASSLTGDNSPLHF. The CDR3 nucleotides are TGCGCCAGCAGTTTGACAGGGGATAATTCACCCCTCCACTTT. The variable domain in full, with the rest retrieved from reference TRBV5-1 and TRBJ1-6, is KAGVTQTPRYLIKTRGQQVTLSCSPISGHRSVSWYQQTPGQGLQFLFEYFSETQRNKGNFPGRFSGRQFSNSRSEMNVSTLELGDSALYLCASSLTGDNSPLHFGNGTRLTVT.

The rearrangement uses TRBV7-2 and TRBJ2-3; D unresolved. This CDR3 spans 13 amino acids. Trimming left V 5 bases short and J 4 bases short, with 10 bases between. CDR1 SGHTA and CDR2 FQGNSA come from the germline V gene. CDR3 in DNA: TGTGCCAGCAGCAAAGGTCGGGCAGATACGCAGTATTTT. Protein: CASSKGRADTQYF.